The present T cell receptor (beta chain) was sequenced within a study of OX40 agonist ivuxolimab in advanced cancers. This clone was recorded only once. Method: immunoSEQ multiplex PCR; TCRdb's copy keeps in-frame clones and lacks some. The data hold around 69,000 clones, with 80% to 90% observed a single time. Germline lookup yields CDR1 SGHTA and CDR2 FQGTGA. Trimming shortened V by 2 bases and J by 5 bases, and 12 bases separated the two germline ends. The CDR3 runs 14 residues. This TCR was sampled from an adult with an advanced solid tumor such as melanoma, head and neck, liver or kidney cancer. The rearrangement links TRBV7-3 to TRBJ1-1, with D possibly being TRBD1 (5 bases). Sequenced here: CD4+ or CD8+ T cells sorted from blood, sampled in a trial of the OX40 agonist ivuxolimab. CDR3: CASSLLGRGTEAFF. The CDR3 DNA reads as TGTGCCAGCAGCTTACTGGGGCGCGGGACTGAAGCTTTCTTT.